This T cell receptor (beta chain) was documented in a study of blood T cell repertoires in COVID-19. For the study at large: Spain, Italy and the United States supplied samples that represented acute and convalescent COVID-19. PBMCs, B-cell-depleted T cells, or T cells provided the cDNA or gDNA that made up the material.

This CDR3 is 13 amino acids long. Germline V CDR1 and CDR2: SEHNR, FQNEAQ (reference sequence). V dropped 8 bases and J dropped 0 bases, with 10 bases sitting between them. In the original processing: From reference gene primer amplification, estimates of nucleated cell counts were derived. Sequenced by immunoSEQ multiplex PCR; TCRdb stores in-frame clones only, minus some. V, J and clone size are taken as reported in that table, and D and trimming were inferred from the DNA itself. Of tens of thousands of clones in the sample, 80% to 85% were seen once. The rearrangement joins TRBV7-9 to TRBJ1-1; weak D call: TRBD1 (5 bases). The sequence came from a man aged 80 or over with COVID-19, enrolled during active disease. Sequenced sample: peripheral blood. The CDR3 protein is CASLGGMNTEAFF. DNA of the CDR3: TGTGCCAGCCTCGGGGGTATGAACACTGAAGCTTTCTTT.